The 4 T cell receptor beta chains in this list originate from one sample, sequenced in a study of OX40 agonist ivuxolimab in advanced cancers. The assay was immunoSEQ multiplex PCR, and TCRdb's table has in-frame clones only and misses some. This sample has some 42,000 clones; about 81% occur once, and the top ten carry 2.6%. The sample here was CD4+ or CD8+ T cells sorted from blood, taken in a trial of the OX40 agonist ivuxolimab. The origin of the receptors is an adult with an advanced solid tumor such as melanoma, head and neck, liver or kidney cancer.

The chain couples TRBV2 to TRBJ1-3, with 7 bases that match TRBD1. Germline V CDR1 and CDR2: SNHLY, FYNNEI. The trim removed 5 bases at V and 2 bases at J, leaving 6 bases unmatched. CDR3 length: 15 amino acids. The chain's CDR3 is CASSYTGVTGNTIYF. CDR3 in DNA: TGTGCCAGCAGTTATACAGGGGTAACTGGAAACACCATATATTTT.

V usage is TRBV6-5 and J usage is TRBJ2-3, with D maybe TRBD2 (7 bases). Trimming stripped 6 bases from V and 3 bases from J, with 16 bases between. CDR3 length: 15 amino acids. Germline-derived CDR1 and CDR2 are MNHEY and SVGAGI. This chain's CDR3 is CASSPSGGRTDTQYF. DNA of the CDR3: TGTGCCAGCAGCCCCTCGGGGGGCAGGACAGATACGCAGTATTTT.

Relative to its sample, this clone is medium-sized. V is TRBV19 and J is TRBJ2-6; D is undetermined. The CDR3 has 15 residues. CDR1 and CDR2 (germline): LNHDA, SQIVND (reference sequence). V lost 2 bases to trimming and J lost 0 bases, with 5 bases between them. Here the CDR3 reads CASSIQNSGANVLTF. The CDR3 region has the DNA TGTGCCAGTAGTATACAGAACTCTGGGGCCAACGTCCTGACTTTC.

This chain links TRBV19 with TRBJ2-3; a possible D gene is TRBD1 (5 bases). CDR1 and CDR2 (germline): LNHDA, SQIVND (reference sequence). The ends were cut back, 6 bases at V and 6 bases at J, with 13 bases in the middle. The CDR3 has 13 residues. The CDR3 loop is CASRRGNGDTQYF. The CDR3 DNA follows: TGTGCCAGTAGAAGGGGTAATGGGGATACGCAGTATTTT.